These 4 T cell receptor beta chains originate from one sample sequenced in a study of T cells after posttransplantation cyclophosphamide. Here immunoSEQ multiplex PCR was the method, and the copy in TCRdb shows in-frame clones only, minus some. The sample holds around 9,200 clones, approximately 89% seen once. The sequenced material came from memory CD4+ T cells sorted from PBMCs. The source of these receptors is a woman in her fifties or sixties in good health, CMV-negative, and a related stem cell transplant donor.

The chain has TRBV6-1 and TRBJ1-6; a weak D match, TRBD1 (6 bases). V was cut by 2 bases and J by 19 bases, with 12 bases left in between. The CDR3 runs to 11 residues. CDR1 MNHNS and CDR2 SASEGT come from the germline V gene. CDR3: CASSELGAGHF. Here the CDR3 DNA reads TGTGCCAGCAGTGAATTGGGGGCAGGGCACTTT.

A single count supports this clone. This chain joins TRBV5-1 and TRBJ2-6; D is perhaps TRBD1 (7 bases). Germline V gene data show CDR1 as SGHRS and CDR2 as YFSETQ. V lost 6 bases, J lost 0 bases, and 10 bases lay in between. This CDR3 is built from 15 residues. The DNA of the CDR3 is TGCGCCAGCACAGGGGGAGGCTCTGGGGCCAACGTCCTGACTTTC. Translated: CASTGGGSGANVLTF.

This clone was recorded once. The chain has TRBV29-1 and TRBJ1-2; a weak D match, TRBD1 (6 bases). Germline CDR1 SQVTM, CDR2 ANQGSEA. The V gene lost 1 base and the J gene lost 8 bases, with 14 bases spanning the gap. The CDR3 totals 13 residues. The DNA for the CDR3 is TGCAGCGTTGAAGTACAGGGTGTGGGCGGCTACACCTTC. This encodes CSVEVQGVGGYTF. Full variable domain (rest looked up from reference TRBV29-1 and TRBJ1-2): SAVISQKPSRDICQRGTSLTIQCQVDSQVTMMFWYRQQPGQSLTLIATANQGSEATYESGFVIDKFPISRPNLTFSTLTVSNMSPEDSSIYLCSVEVQGVGGYTFGSGTRLTVV.

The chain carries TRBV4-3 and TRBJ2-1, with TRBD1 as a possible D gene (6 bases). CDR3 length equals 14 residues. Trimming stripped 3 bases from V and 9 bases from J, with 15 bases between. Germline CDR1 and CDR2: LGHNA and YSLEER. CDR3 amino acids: CASSQGAGWGEQFF. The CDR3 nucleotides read TGCGCCAGCAGCCAGGGGGCGGGTTGGGGTGAGCAGTTCTTC.